A single sample is the source of the 32 T cell receptor beta chains below, sequenced in a study of cytomegalovirus exposure and HLA in healthy donors. With 60 Vbeta and 13 Jbeta primers, the PCR was carried out. Sequencing used immunoSEQ multiplex PCR; TCRdb keeps in-frame clones, though not all of them. The table has approximately 87,000 clones, almost 85% seen once; the top ten hold 5.6%. The specimen sequenced was PBMCs. All receptors derive from a woman aged 18-29 years in good health and CMV-seropositive.

This clone was counted a single time. V usage is TRBV27 and J usage is TRBJ2-5; the match to TRBD2 covers 8 bases. The CDR3 is 15 amino acids. V shed 3 bases and J 5 bases; nucleotides not matched to a gene: 8. Germline values: CDR1 MNHEY, CDR2 SMNVEV (reference sequence). The CDR3 loop reads CASSLGTSGPETQYF. Here the CDR3 DNA reads TGTGCCAGCAGTTTGGGGACTAGTGGGCCGGAGACCCAGTACTTC.

There are a few counts of this clone. CDR3: CASSEFTTNEKLFF. DNA for the CDR3: TGCGCCAGCAGTGAATTTACAACTAATGAAAAACTGTTTTTT. This chain uses TRBV10-2 with TRBJ1-4, with D unresolved. The germline gives CDR1 WSHSY, CDR2 SAAADI. V gave up 3 bases and J gave up 0 bases, with 5 bases separating them. This CDR3 has 14 amino acids.

This chain uses TRBV4-1 with TRBJ1-4; the match to TRBD1 covers 8 bases. The CDR3 totals 16 residues. In germline, CDR1 is MGHRA, CDR2 YSYEKL. V shed 4 bases and J 5 bases; nucleotides not matched to a gene: 9. The CDR3 DNA reads as TGCGCCAGCAGCCCCAGCCCGACAGGGGTGAATGAAAAACTGTTTTTT. Translated: CASSPSPTGVNEKLFF.

V is TRBV5-1 and J is TRBJ2-3; TRBD2 aligns across 7 bases. The length of the CDR3 is 15 residues. The V gene end was trimmed by 4 bases and the J gene end by 2 bases; junction bases not matched to a gene: 7. CDR1 SGHRS and CDR2 YFSETQ come from the germline V gene. CDR3 DNA: TGCGCCAGCAGCGGCACTAGCGACTACACAGATACGCAGTATTTT. Translation gives CASSGTSDYTDTQYF.

This chain uses TRBV11-2 with TRBJ1-1, with 7 bases fitting TRBD1. Germline CDR1 and CDR2: SGHAT and FQNNGV. There are 14 residues in the CDR3. Losses at the gene ends were 3 bases for V and 0 bases for J; bases not matched to a gene: 1. The CDR3 sequence: CASSLGQMNTEAFF. The CDR3 region has the DNA TGTGCCAGCAGCTTGGGACAGATGAACACTGAAGCTTTCTTT.

This sequence joins TRBV28 and TRBJ2-7; 11 bases are a match to TRBD2. Germline V CDR1 and CDR2: MDHEN, SYDVKM. CDR3 size: 14 residues. V trimming: 6 bases; J trimming: 5 bases; junction bases outside the gene matches: 6. CDR3: CASRLAGGGNEQYF. The CDR3 DNA is TGTGCCAGCAGATTAGCGGGAGGGGGGAACGAGCAGTACTTC.

The J gene is TRBJ1-4, the V gene TRBV19; a weak D match, TRBD1 (6 bases). This CDR3 is built from 15 residues. The germline V gene has CDR1 LNHDA and CDR2 SQIVND (reference sequence). Trimming took 2 bases from V and 5 from J, leaving 12 bases between them. CDR3 sequence: CASSIRTGLNEKLFF. In nucleotides, the CDR3 is TGTGCCAGTAGTATACGAACAGGGCTCAATGAAAAACTGTTTTTT.

The chain has TRBV6-4 and TRBJ2-3, with D possibly being TRBD2 (6 bases). The length of the CDR3 is 14 residues. Trimming took off 4 bases at V and 1 base at J, with 9 bases between the two ends. The germline gives CDR1 MRHNA, CDR2 SNTAGT. CDR3 protein: CASSVSSGTDTQYF. The CDR3, as DNA: TGTGCCAGCAGTGTCTCTAGCGGCACAGATACGCAGTATTTT.

J is TRBJ1-1 and V is TRBV11-2, with D unresolved. Deletions cut 5 bases from V and 1 base from J, with 11 bases between. The CDR3 loop spans 14 amino acids. Germline V gene data show CDR1 as SGHAT and CDR2 as FQNNGV. The CDR3, as DNA: TGTGCCAGCAGCCTAACGGGGTCGAACACTGAAGCTTTCTTT. This encodes CASSLTGSNTEAFF.

The chain is built from TRBV15 and TRBJ1-4, with TRBD1 as a possible D gene (5 bases). The germline gives CDR1 LNHNV, CDR2 YYDKDF (reference sequence). CDR3 length equals 16 residues. Deletions cut 0 bases from V and 6 bases from J, with 14 bases between. The CDR3 bases are TGTGCCACCAGCAGAGATAGGGAGGGGTCGGATGAAAAACTGTTTTTT. Translated: CATSRDREGSDEKLFF.

The chain employs TRBV4-2 and TRBJ2-1; TRBD2 is a possible D gene (5 bases). This CDR3 has 16 residues. The germline CDR1 and CDR2 sequences are LGHNA and YNFKEQ. V lost 1 base and J 4 bases, leaving 14 bases between the germline ends. The chain's CDR3 is CASSQGAVAPYNEQFF. The CDR3 bases are TGTGCCAGCAGCCAAGGAGCGGTAGCGCCATACAATGAGCAGTTCTTC.

This clone was detected only once. The V call is TRBV19, the J call TRBJ1-1; D may be TRBD1 (6 bases). This CDR3 comprises 13 residues. CDR1 LNHDA and CDR2 SQIVND come from the germline V gene (reference sequence). With 4 bases removed from V and 0 bases from J, the gap between germline ends came to 6 bases. The chain's CDR3 is CASSTGVNTEAFF. CDR3 nucleotides: TGTGCCAGTAGTACAGGGGTGAACACTGAAGCTTTCTTT.

The chain employs TRBV4-1 and TRBJ2-3; the match to TRBD2 covers 15 bases. This CDR3 contains 18 residues. CDR1 and CDR2 from the germline V gene are MGHRA and YSYEKL. J was trimmed by 6 bases and V by 3 bases; bases with no gene match: 10. The CDR3 DNA reads TGCGCCAGCAGCCACCCCGGACTAGCGGGAGGGCCGGGGGATACGCAGTATTTT. The encoded protein is CASSHPGLAGGPGDTQYF.

CDR3 loop: CASSVGAGISYEQYF. The CDR3 coding sequence is TGTGCCAGCAGCGTAGGGGCAGGGATCTCCTACGAGCAGTACTTC. The chain carries TRBV9 and TRBJ2-7; maybe TRBD1 (5 bases). Trimming removed 0 bases from V and 0 bases from J, with 10 bases in between. The CDR3 covers 15 residues. Per the germline V gene, CDR1 is SGDLS and CDR2 is YYNGEE.

The chain couples TRBV6-4 to TRBJ1-5, with D unclear. V gave up 10 bases and J gave up 2 bases, with 24 bases separating them. This CDR3 spans 17 amino acids. The germline V gene encodes CDR1 MRHNA and CDR2 SNTAGT. CDR3 nucleotide sequence: TGTGCCATCCGTGAAGGTGGGAGGATTTTGGGCAATCAGCCCCAGCATTTT. This encodes CAIREGGRILGNQPQHF.

The rearrangement joins TRBV5-4 to TRBJ2-5; a weak D match, TRBD2 (5 bases). CDR1 and CDR2 (germline): SGHNT, YYREEE (reference sequence). The CDR3 contains 13 residues. V was trimmed by 10 bases and J by 1 base, leaving 14 bases between them. CDR3 nucleotide sequence: TGTGCCGGAAGGAGGAACATCCAAGAGACCCAGTACTTC. Its translation is CAGRRNIQETQYF.

This chain joins TRBV6-5 and TRBJ1-2; a possible D gene is TRBD1 (5 bases). Germline V gene sequence: CDR1 MNHEY, CDR2 SVGAGI. Trimming took off 6 bases at V and 1 base at J, with 15 bases between the two ends. The CDR3 covers 15 residues. CDR3 in amino acids: CASSYTPQVNYGYTF. The CDR3 DNA is TGTGCCAGCAGCTACACTCCACAGGTTAACTATGGCTACACCTTC.

The chain combines TRBV5-1 with TRBJ2-5; TRBD2 matches at 12 bases. V shed 2 bases and J 1 base; nucleotides not matched to a gene: 6. This CDR3 has 17 amino acids. Looked up from germline, CDR1 is SGHRS and CDR2 is YFSETQ. The CDR3 DNA is TGCGCCAGCAGCTTCGGGACGACTAGCGGGGGCCAAGAGACCCAGTACTTC. Its translation: CASSFGTTSGGQETQYF.

J is TRBJ1-2 and V is TRBV9, with TRBD1 identical over 7 bases. J was trimmed by 0 bases and V by 4 bases; bases with no gene match: 9. The CDR3 runs to 16 residues. Germline CDR1 SGDLS, CDR2 YYNGEE. CDR3 sequence reads: CASSPDRAIANYGYTF. CDR3 bases: TGTGCCAGCAGCCCCGACAGGGCGATCGCTAACTATGGCTACACCTTC.

This chain joins TRBV7-8 and TRBJ1-1; 11 positions agree with TRBD1. The CDR3 runs to 16 residues. With 5 bases clipped from V and 3 bases from J, the junction kept 8 bases outside the gene matches. Germline CDR1 and CDR2: SGHVS and FQNEAQ. The CDR3 region is CASSRGQGGRYTEAFF. As DNA, the CDR3 is TGTGCCAGCAGCAGGGGACAGGGGGGCCGGTACACTGAAGCTTTCTTT.

The genes are TRBV14 and TRBJ1-1, with 7 bases fitting TRBD1. In germline, CDR1 is SGHDN, CDR2 FVKESK. This CDR3 comprises 16 residues. V was pared by 6 bases and J by 0 bases, with 10 bases of the junction left unmatched. The CDR3: CASSDWDRAMNTEAFF. The CDR3 region has the DNA TGTGCCAGCAGTGACTGGGACAGAGCGATGAACACTGAAGCTTTCTTT.

The chain employs TRBV6-1 and TRBJ1-2, with D possibly matching TRBD1 (5 bases). Germline V CDR1 and CDR2: MNHNS, SASEGT. Trimming pared 0 bases from V and 4 bases from J, leaving 12 bases between. The CDR3 has 15 amino acids. Written as DNA, the CDR3 is TGTGCCAGCAGTGAAGCAGTACAGGAGATCTATGGCTACACCTTC. This encodes CASSEAVQEIYGYTF.

The V gene is TRBV4-1, the J gene TRBJ2-1; 9 bases agree with TRBD2. Trimming cost V 1 base and J 6 bases; bases outside gene matches: 7. The CDR3 totals 16 residues. Germline assignment: CDR1 MGHRA and CDR2 YSYEKL. CDR3 in amino acids: CASSQVPSGTLNEQFF. The CDR3 DNA sequence: TGCGCCAGCAGCCAAGTCCCTAGCGGGACTCTCAATGAGCAGTTCTTC.

The rearrangement links TRBV6-7 to TRBJ1-5, with D tentatively TRBD1 (6 bases). TRBV6-7 is recorded as an ORF, its role being uncertain. Trimming removed 10 bases from V and 4 bases from J, with 17 bases in between. There are 14 residues in the CDR3. In DNA, the CDR3 is TGTGCCACCCCGGCCGGGACATCGAATCAGCCCCAGCATTTT. Protein product: CATPAGTSNQPQHF.

This clone was found once. The chain uses TRBV5-6 and TRBJ2-5, with a weak D call TRBD2 (5 bases). Trimming removed 2 bases at V and 5 bases at J, with 22 bases between. The length of the CDR3 is 17 residues. Germline loops: CDR1 SGHDT, CDR2 YYEEEE. CDR3 sequence: CASSFRRGWRRVETQYF. The DNA of the CDR3 is TGTGCCAGCAGCTTTCGGCGCGGTTGGAGGAGAGTGGAGACCCAGTACTTC. Complete variable domain (other parts from reference TRBV5-6 and TRBJ2-5): DAGVTQSPTHLIKTRGQQVTLRCSPKSGHDTVSWYQQALGQGPQFIFQYYEEEERQRGNFPDRFSGHQFPNYSSELNVNALLLGDSALYLCASSFRRGWRRVETQYFGPGTRLLVL.

This chain links TRBV19 with TRBJ1-5; no clear D. Germline V lookup: CDR1 LNHDA, CDR2 SQIVND (reference sequence). V was trimmed by 1 base and J by 4 bases, leaving 11 bases between them. This CDR3 comprises 15 residues. The CDR3 DNA sequence: TGTGCCAGTAGTATAGCCGGAACACAGAATCAGCCCCAGCATTTT. Translating it yields CASSIAGTQNQPQHF.

The rearrangement uses TRBV5-1 and TRBJ1-1; D remains unclear. V was shortened by 7 bases and J by 3 bases, with 13 bases between the two germline ends. Per germline, CDR1 SGHRS and CDR2 YFSETQ. This CDR3 is 13 amino acids long. CDR3 bases: TGCGCCAGCTCCACGACTCGGGACACTGAAGCTTTCTTT. This gives the protein CASSTTRDTEAFF.

The rearrangement joins TRBV5-8 to TRBJ1-2; perhaps TRBD1 as D (6 bases). This CDR3 comprises 15 residues. The germline V gene has CDR1 SGHTS and CDR2 YDEGEE. Deletions cut 4 bases from V and 8 bases from J, with 21 bases between. CDR3 sequence (DNA): TGTGCCAGCAGCGCCACCGGGGGGGCGCCGGGGGGCTACACCTTC. This gives the protein CASSATGGAPGGYTF.

The rearrangement uses TRBV28 and TRBJ2-7; 8 nucleotides agree with TRBD2. CDR3 length: 15 residues. Per the germline V gene, CDR1 is MDHEN and CDR2 is SYDVKM. The V segment lost 2 bases and the J segment 1 base; nucleotides outside the gene matches: 4. The DNA of the CDR3 is TGTGCCAGCAGTTTAACTCGGGAGGGATCCTACGAGCAGTACTTC. It specifies CASSLTREGSYEQYF.

The chain combines TRBV5-1 with TRBJ2-7; D is ambiguous. The germline V gene has CDR1 SGHRS and CDR2 YFSETQ. The length of the CDR3 is 16 residues. Trimming removed 4 bases from V and 2 bases from J, with 19 bases in between. CDR3 protein: CASSNSHGVGAYEQYF. Here the CDR3 DNA reads TGCGCCAGCAGCAATTCACATGGAGTTGGTGCCTACGAGCAGTACTTC.

The V gene is TRBV7-2, the J gene TRBJ2-7, with 7 bases identical to TRBD2. The trim removed 1 base at V and 5 bases at J, leaving 5 bases unmatched. Germline V gene data show CDR1 as SGHTA and CDR2 as FQGNSA. The CDR3 runs to 14 residues. CDR3 residues: CASSLGGSSHEQYF. For the CDR3, the DNA is TGTGCCAGCAGCTTAGGCGGGAGTTCCCACGAGCAGTACTTC.

This chain uses TRBV6-5 with TRBJ1-2, with a possible D match to TRBD1 (5 bases). This CDR3 spans 13 amino acids. Trimming took 2 bases from V and 5 from J, leaving 9 bases between them. The germline V gene encodes CDR1 MNHEY and CDR2 SVGAGI. The CDR3 loop reads CASSYAGLYGYTF. DNA of the CDR3: TGTGCCAGCAGTTACGCGGGACTGTATGGCTACACCTTC.